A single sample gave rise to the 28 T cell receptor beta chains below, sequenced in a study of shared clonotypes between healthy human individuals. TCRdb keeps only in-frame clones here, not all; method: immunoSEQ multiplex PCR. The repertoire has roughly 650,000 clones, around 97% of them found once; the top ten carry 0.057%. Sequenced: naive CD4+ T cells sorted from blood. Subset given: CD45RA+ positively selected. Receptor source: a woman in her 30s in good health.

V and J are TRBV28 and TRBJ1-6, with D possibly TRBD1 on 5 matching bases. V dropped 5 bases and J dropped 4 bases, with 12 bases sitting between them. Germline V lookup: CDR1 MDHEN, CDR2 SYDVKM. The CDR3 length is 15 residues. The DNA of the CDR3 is TGTGCCAGCAGTCCCGCCTGGGGGTATAATTCACCCCTCCACTTT. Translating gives CASSPAWGYNSPLHF.

This CDR3 is CASSPGGYRELFF. In DNA form, the CDR3 reads TGTGCCAGCAGCCCCGGGGGGTACCGGGAGCTGTTTTTT. The chain carries TRBV7-8 and TRBJ2-2, with 7 bases lining up with TRBD2. The germline V gene encodes CDR1 SGHVS and CDR2 FQNEAQ. Trimming cost V 5 bases and J 9 bases; bases outside gene matches: 6. This CDR3 is built from 13 residues.

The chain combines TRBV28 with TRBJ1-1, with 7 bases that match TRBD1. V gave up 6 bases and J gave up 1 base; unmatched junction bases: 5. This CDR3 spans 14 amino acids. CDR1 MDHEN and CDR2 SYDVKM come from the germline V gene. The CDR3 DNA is TGTGCCAGCAGCGCAACAGGGGCGAACACTGAAGCTTTCTTT. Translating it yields CASSATGANTEAFF.

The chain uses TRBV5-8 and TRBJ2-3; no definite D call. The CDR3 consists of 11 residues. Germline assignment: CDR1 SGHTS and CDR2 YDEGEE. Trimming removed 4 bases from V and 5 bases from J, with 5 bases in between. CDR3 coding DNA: TGTGCCAGCAGCCTGAGAGATACGCAGTATTTT. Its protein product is CASSLRDTQYF. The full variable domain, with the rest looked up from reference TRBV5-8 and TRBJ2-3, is EAGVTQSPTHLIKTRGQQATLRCSPISGHTSVYWYQQALGLGLQFLLWYDEGEERNRGNFPPRFSGRQFPNYSSELNVNALELEDSALYLCASSLRDTQYFGPGTRLTVL.

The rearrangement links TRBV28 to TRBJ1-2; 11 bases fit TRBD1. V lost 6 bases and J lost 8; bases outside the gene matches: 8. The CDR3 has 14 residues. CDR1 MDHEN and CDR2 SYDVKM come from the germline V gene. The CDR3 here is CASRPSGTGGGYTF. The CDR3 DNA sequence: TGTGCCAGCAGGCCCTCGGGGACAGGGGGAGGCTACACCTTC.

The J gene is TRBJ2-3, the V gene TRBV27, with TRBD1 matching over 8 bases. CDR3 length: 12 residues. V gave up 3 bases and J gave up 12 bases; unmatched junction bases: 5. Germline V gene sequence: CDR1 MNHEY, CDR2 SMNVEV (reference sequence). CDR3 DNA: TGTGCCAGCAGTTTTTCAGGGGGCACTCAGTATTTT. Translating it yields CASSFSGGTQYF.

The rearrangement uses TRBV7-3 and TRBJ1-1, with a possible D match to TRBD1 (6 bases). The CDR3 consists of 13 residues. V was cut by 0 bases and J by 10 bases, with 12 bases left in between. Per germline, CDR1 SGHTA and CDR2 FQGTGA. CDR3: CASSLTLQGTAFF. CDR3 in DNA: TGTGCCAGCAGCTTAACCCTACAGGGTACAGCTTTCTTT.

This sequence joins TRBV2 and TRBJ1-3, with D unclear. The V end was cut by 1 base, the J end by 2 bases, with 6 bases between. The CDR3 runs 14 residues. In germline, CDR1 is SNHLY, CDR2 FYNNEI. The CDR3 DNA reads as TGTGCCAGCAGTGAAGAGGGAGCTGGAAACACCATATATTTT. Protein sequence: CASSEEGAGNTIYF.

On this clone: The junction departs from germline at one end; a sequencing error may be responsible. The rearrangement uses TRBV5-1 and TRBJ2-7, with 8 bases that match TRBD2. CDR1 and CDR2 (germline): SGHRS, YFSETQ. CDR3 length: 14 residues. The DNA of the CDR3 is TGCGCCAGCAGCTTGGCCGGGAGGGGCTCGTCATTTTTTTTC. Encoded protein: CASSLAGRGSSFFF.

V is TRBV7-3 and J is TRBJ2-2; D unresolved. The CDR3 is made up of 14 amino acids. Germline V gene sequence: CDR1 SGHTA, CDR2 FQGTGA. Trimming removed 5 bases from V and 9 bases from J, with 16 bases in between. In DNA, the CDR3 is TGTGCCAGCAGCCCTAGAAATACGCCCCGGGAGCTGTTTTTT. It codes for CASSPRNTPRELFF. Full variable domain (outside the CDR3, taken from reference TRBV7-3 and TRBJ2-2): GAGVSQTPSNKVTEKGKYVELRCDPISGHTALYWYRQSLGQGPEFLIYFQGTGAADDSGLPNDRFFAVRPEGSVSTLKIQRTERGDSAVYLCASSPRNTPRELFFGEGSRLTVL.

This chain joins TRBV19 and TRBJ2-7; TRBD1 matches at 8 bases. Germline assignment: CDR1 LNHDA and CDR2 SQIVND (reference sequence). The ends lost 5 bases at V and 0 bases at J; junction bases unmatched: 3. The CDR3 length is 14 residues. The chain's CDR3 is CASSVQGDSYEQYF. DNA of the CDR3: TGTGCCAGTAGTGTACAGGGGGACTCCTACGAGCAGTACTTC.

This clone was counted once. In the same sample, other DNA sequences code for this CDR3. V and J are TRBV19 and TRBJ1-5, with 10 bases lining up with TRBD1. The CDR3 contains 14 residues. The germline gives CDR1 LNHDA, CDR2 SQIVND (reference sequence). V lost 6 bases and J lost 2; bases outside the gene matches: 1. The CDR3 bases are TGTGCCAGTAGCGGGACAGGGGGCAATCAGCCCCAGCATTTT. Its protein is CASSGTGGNQPQHF.

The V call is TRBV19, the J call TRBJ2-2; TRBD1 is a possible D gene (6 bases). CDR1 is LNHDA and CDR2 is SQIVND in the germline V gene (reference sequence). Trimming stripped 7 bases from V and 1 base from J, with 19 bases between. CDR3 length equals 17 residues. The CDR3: CASIPGAVTGNTGELFF. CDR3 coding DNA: TGTGCCAGTATACCTGGAGCAGTGACAGGGAACACCGGGGAGCTGTTTTTT.

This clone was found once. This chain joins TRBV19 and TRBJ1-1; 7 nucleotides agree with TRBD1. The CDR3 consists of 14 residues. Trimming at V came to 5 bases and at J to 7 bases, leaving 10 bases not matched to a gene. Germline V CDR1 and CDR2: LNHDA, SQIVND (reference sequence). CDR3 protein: CASSAYRDSYEAFF. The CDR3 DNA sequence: TGTGCCAGTAGTGCCTACCGGGACAGTTATGAAGCTTTCTTT.

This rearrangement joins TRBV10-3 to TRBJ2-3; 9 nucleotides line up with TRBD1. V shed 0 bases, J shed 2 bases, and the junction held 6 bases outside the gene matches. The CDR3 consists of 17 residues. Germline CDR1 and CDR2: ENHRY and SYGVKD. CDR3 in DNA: TGTGCCATCAGTGAGTCGATTGGGACAGGGTTCACAGATACGCAGTATTTT. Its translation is CAISESIGTGFTDTQYF.

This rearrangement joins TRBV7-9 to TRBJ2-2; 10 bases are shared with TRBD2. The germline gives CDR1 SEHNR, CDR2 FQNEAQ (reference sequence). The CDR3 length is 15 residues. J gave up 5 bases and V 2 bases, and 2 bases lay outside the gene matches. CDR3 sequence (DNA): TGTGCCAGCAGCTTAATACTAGCGGGAACCGGGGAGCTGTTTTTT. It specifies CASSLILAGTGELFF.

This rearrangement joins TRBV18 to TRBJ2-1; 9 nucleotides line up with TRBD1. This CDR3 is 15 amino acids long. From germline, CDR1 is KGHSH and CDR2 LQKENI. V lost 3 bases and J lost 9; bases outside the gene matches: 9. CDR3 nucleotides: TGTGCCAGCTCACCGCCGGGACAGGGTTCCTTTGAGCAGTTCTTC. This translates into CASSPPGQGSFEQFF. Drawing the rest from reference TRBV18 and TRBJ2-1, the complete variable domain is NAGVMQNPRHLVRRRGQEARLRCSPMKGHSHVYWYRQLPEEGLKFMVYLQKENIIDESGMPKERFSAEFPKEGPSILRIQQVVRGDSAAYFCASSPPGQGSFEQFFGPGTRLTVL.

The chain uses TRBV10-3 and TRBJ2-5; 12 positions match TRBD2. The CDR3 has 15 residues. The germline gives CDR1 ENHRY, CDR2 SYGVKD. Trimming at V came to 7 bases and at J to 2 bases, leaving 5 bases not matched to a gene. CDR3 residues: CAIKGTSGLQETQYF. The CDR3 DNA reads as TGTGCCATCAAGGGGACTAGCGGGTTACAAGAGACCCAGTACTTC.

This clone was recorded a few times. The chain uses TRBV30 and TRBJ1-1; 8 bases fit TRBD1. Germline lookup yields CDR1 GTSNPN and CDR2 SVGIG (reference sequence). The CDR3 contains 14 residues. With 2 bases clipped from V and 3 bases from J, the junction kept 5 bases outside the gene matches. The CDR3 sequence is CAWSIGTGDTEAFF. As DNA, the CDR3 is TGTGCCTGGAGTATCGGGACAGGCGACACTGAAGCTTTCTTT.

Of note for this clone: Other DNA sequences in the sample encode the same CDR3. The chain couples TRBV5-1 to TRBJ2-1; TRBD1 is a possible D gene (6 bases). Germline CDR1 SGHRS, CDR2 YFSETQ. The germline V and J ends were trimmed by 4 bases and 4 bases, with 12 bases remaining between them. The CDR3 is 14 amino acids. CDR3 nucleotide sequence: TGCGCCAGCAGCCCAGGACAGACGTACAATGAGCAGTTCTTC. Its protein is CASSPGQTYNEQFF.

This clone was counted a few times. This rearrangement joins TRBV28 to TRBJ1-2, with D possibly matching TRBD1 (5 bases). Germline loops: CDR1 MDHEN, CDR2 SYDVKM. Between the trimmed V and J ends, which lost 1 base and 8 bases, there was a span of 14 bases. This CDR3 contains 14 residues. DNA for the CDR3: TGTGCCAGCAGTTTATCCAGGGCCCGTGGGGGCTACACCTTC. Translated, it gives CASSLSRARGGYTF.

The CDR3 here is CASGRGSSNQPQHF. The CDR3 bases are TGTGCCAGCGGCAGGGGGTCTAGCAATCAGCCCCAGCATTTT. The gene calls are TRBV28 and TRBJ1-5; 7 bases are a match to TRBD1. Per the germline V gene, CDR1 is MDHEN and CDR2 is SYDVKM. The CDR3 is made up of 14 amino acids. With V trimmed by 8 bases and J by 0 bases, 4 bases remained unmatched.

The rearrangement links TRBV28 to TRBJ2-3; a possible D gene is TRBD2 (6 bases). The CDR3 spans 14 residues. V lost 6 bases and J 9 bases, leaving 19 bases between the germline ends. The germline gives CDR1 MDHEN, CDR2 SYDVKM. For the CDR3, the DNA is TGTGCCAGCAGACCCGGACTATCTGGCCACACGCAGTATTTT. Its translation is CASRPGLSGHTQYF.

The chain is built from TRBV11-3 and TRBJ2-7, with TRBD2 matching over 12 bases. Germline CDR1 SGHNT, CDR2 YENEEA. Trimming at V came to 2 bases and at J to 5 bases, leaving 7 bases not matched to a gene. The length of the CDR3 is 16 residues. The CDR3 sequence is CASSLLAGGLRDEQYF. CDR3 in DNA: TGTGCCAGCAGCTTACTAGCGGGAGGGCTTCGGGACGAGCAGTACTTC.

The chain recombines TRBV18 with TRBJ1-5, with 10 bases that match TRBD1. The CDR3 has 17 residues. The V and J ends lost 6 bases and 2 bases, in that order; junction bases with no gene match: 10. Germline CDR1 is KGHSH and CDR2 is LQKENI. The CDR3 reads CASSTWGDRGGNQPQHF. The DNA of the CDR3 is TGTGCCAGCTCCACGTGGGGGGACAGGGGAGGCAATCAGCCCCAGCATTTT.

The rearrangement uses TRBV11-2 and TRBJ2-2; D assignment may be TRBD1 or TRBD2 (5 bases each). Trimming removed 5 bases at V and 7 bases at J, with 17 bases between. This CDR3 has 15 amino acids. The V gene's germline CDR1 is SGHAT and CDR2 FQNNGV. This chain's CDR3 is CASSKLGDFIGELFF. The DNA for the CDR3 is TGTGCCAGCAGCAAGTTGGGGGATTTTATCGGGGAGCTGTTTTTT.

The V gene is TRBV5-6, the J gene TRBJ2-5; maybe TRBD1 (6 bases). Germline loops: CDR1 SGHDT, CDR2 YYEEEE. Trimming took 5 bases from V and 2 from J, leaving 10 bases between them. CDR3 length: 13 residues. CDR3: CASSSGAQETQYF. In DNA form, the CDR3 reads TGTGCCAGCAGTTCAGGGGCGCAAGAGACCCAGTACTTC. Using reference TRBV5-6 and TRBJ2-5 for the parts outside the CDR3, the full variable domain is DAGVTQSPTHLIKTRGQQVTLRCSPKSGHDTVSWYQQALGQGPQFIFQYYEEEERQRGNFPDRFSGHQFPNYSSELNVNALLLGDSALYLCASSSGAQETQYFGPGTRLLVL.

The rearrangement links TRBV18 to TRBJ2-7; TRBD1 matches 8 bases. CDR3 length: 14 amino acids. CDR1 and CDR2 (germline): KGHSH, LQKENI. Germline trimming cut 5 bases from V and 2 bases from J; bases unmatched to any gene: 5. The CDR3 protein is CASSSTGETYEQYF. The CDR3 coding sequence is TGTGCCAGCTCATCGACAGGGGAGACCTACGAGCAGTACTTC.